The rows below give T cell receptor beta chains drawn from one sample of a study of CD8+CD57+ T cells in acquired aplastic anemia. TCRdb used MiXCR to reprocess the reads, holding one entry per CDR3 protein. The sample yields 250,000 to 300,000 distinct CDR3 sequences, approximately 57% seen once. The sequenced material came from sorted CD4+, CD8+, or CD8+CD57+ T cells (not recorded which) from PBMCs. All receptors come from a human donor with aplastic anemia. Each CDR3 is given with its conserved first and last residue. The D gene is left open where the match is weak. Rows may omit the clone size; those that give it use once, few, many or a size class.

J | length | V | D | size | DNA | CDR3
TRBJ1-1 | 17 | TRBV20-1 | NA | NA | TGCAGTGCTAGATCAGGAGACAGCACTGAAGTGAACACTGAAGCTTTCTTT | CSARSGDSTEVNTEAFF
TRBJ1-5 | 14 | TRBV14 | NA | NA | TGTGCCAGCAGCCCCAGTCACCGGGACGATGCCCAGCATTTT | CASSPSHRDDAQHF
TRBJ1-6 | 15 | TRBV4-1 | NA | NA | TGCGCCAGCAGCCAAGAGCCCATCAATAATTCACCCCTCCTCTTT | CASSQEPINNSPLLF
TRBJ2-7 | 15 | TRBV29-1 | TRBD1 | once | TGCAGCGTTGATTTAACCGGGGTCAGGGGGTACGAGCAGTACTTC | CSVDLTGVRGYEQYF
TRBJ2-7 | 13 | TRBV18 | NA | many | TGTGCCAGCTCACCACTTCCCCTTGGAGAGCAGTACTTC | CASSPLPLGEQYF
TRBJ2-7 | 15 | TRBV12-3/TRBV12-4 | TRBD2 | many | TGTGCCAGCACCTCGGGACTAGCGGGCCACTACGAGCAGTACTTC | CASTSGLAGHYEQYF
TRBJ2-1 | 14 | TRBV20-1 | TRBD2 | NA | TGCAGTGCTAGAGATGAGGCTAGCGGGAGTGCGCAGTTCTTC | CSARDEASGSAQFF
TRBJ2-7 | 13 | TRBV20-1 | TRBD1 | NA | TGCAGTGCTAGAGAGACAGGGTCCTACGAGCAGTACTTC | CSARETGSYEQYF
TRBJ2-1 | 16 | TRBV9 | TRBD2 | NA | TGTGCCAGCAGCGGGAACCCGGGACTACTGTTCAATGAGCAGTTCTTC | CASSGNPGLLFNEQFF
TRBJ1-1 | 12 | TRBV11-2 | NA | NA | TGTGCCAGCAGCTTCGTGTTCACTGAAGCTTTCTTT | CASSFVFTEAFF
TRBJ2-3 | 14 | TRBV7-6 | NA | once | TGTGCCAGCAGCTCCAGACTAGGGGCAGATACGCAGTATTTT | CASSSRLGADTQYF
TRBJ1-2 | 14 | TRBV2 | TRBD1 | NA | TGTGCCAGCGGTCGGGACAGCGCTAACTATGGCTACACCTTC | CASGRDSANYGYTF
TRBJ2-1 | 14 | TRBV13 | TRBD2 | many | TGTGCCAGCAGCTCTAGCGGGGGGTCGAGTTGGCAGTTCTTC | CASSSSGGSSWQFF
TRBJ2-1 | 17 | TRBV7-2 | TRBD2 | many | TGTGCCAGCAGCTTAGAACCGGGTGGGGGGGCCTACAATGAGCAGTTCTTC | CASSLEPGGGAYNEQFF
TRBJ2-3 | 16 | TRBV7-7 | TRBD2 | few | TGTGCCAGCAGCCCGACTAGCGGGGGCGAGCACAGATACGCAGTATTT | CASSPTSGGEHRYAVF
TRBJ2-5 | 14 | TRBV20-1 | TRBD2 | NA | TGCAGTGCTAGTCCCCCTAGCGGACAAGAGACCCAGTACTTC | CSASPPSGQETQYF
TRBJ1-3 | 14 | TRBV20-1 | NA | many | TGCAGTGCTAGCCCCGGTAGGGCTGGAAACACCATATATTTT | CSASPGRAGNTIYF
TRBJ2-5 | 14 | TRBV24-1 | NA | NA | TGTGCCACCAGTGATTCCGGACTCGGAGAGACCCAGTACTTC | CATSDSGLGETQYF
TRBJ2-3 | 14 | TRBV6-2/TRBV6-3 | NA | NA | TGTGCCAGCAGTTCCAGGACAATTTCAGATACGCAGTATTTT | CASSSRTISDTQYF
TRBJ2-5 | 14 | TRBV20-1 | TRBD1 | many | TGCAGTGCTAGAGGGGACAGGGAGATTCGGACCCAGTACTTC | CSARGDREIRTQYF
TRBJ2-1 | 15 | TRBV2 | TRBD2 | NA | TGTGCCAGCAGGCCCGGGACTAGCGAATACAATGAGCAGTTCTTC | CASRPGTSEYNEQFF
TRBJ1-5 | 14 | TRBV10-3 | NA | few | TGTGCCATCAGTGAGTCCCGGGAGGGTCAGCCCCAGCATTTT | CAISESREGQPQHF
TRBJ1-5 | 15 | TRBV7-2 | TRBD1 | NA | TGTGCCAGCAGCTTACAAGGGACAGGTTATCAGCCCCAGCATTTT | CASSLQGTGYQPQHF
TRBJ2-1 | 15 | TRBV7-8 | NA | NA | TGTGCCAGCAGCCGCCGGGACGGATCCTACAATGAGCAGTTCTTC | CASSRRDGSYNEQFF
TRBJ1-3 | 16 | TRBV11-3 | TRBD1 | many | TGTGCCAGCAGCGATCGACAGGGAAGCTCTGGAAACACCATATATTTT | CASSDRQGSSGNTIYF
TRBJ2-7 | 15 | TRBV7-6 | TRBD2 | few | TGTGCCAGCAGCTACCTCAGCGGGAGGAATGGCGAGCAGTATTTC | CASSYLSGRNGEQYF
TRBJ1-2 | 14 | TRBV15 | NA | NA | TGTGCCACCAGCAGAGAACGGGGGAACTATGGCTACACCTTC | CATSRERGNYGYTF
TRBJ1-1 | 11 | TRBV19 | TRBD1 | NA | TGTGCCAGTATGAGGACAGGGAAAGCTTTCTTT | CASMRTGKAFF
TRBJ2-7 | 16 | TRBV7-8 | NA | NA | TGTGCCAGCAGCTTAGAGGGTGGCCCCCCAGTCAGCGAGCAGTACTTC | CASSLEGGPPVSEQYF
TRBJ1-2 | 14 | TRBV5-1 | NA | NA | TGCGCCAGCAGCTTGGCGGGGGTCGACTATGGCTACACCTTC | CASSLAGVDYGYTF
TRBJ1-6 | 15 | TRBV7-9 | NA | NA | TGTGCCAGCAGCCTCGAAGGGGGTCATAATTCACCCCTCCACTTT | CASSLEGGHNSPLHF
TRBJ1-5 | 15 | TRBV20-1 | NA | many | TGCAGTGCCTCCGTGGCGGGGGTAGCCAATCAGCCCCAGCATTTT | CSASVAGVANQPQHF
TRBJ1-6 | 14 | TRBV10-3 | NA | NA | TGTGCCATCAGTGAGACAGGGTATGGGTCACCCCTCCACTTT | CAISETGYGSPLHF
TRBJ1-1 | 15 | TRBV20-1 | TRBD1 | NA | TGCAGTGCTAGAGCCCAGGGACAGGCGAACACTGAAGCTTTCTTT | CSARAQGQANTEAFF
TRBJ2-7 | 14 | TRBV20-1 | NA | few | TGCAGTGCGTCCGGGACACCCAGCTCCTACGAGCAGTACTTC | CSASGTPSSYEQYF
TRBJ1-1 | 13 | TRBV7-8 | NA | NA | TGTGCCAGCAGCTTAGAGGTTGGTCTTGAAGCTTTCTTT | CASSLEVGLEAFF
TRBJ2-1 | 15 | TRBV20-1 | TRBD1 | NA | TGCAGTGCTTACGATCAGGACAGGGGGCTTGCTGAGCAGTTCTTC | CSAYDQDRGLAEQFF
TRBJ1-6 | 15 | TRBV6-5 | NA | many | TGTGCCAGCAGTTACTCAGGGGGGGCGGCTTCACCCCTCCACTTT | CASSYSGGAASPLHF
TRBJ1-1 | 15 | TRBV5-1 | TRBD1 | many | TGCGCCAGCAGCTTGGGGGGACAGCTGGTCACTGAAGCTTTCTTT | CASSLGGQLVTEAFF
TRBJ2-7 | 12 | TRBV5-1 | NA | NA | TGCGCCAGCAGCGGCGTCTCCTACGAGCAGTACTTC | CASSGVSYEQYF
TRBJ2-7 | 15 | TRBV7-9 | TRBD1 | NA | TGTGCCAGCGGCGCCCTCCGACAGGGGAGGAACGAGCAGTACTTC | CASGALRQGRNEQYF
TRBJ2-7 | 16 | TRBV15 | TRBD2 | few | TGTGCCACCAGCAGGGGTAGACTAGCGGGGTCCTACGAGCAGTACTTC | CATSRGRLAGSYEQYF
TRBJ2-1 | 13 | TRBV29-1 | TRBD2 | few | TGCAGCGTTGAAGGGGACTACGACAATGAGCAGTTCTTC | CSVEGDYDNEQFF
TRBJ2-3 | 13 | TRBV10-3 | NA | many | TGTGCCATCACAAGGGGTTCCACAGATACGCAGTATTTT | CAITRGSTDTQYF
TRBJ1-3 | 14 | TRBV7-2 | NA | NA | TGTGCCAGCAGCTTAAGGGTTGGGGCTGACACCATATATTTT | CASSLRVGADTIYF
TRBJ2-7 | 14 | TRBV12-3/TRBV12-4 | TRBD2 | NA | TGTGCCAGCAGTTTCGGGGGGTGGACCTACGAGCAGTACTTC | CASSFGGWTYEQYF